The TCR beta chain under discussion was sequenced for a study of blood T cell repertoires in COVID-19. Study information: COVID-19 samples collected from the United States, Italy and Spain covered acute and convalescent phases. In each case, the material was cDNA or gDNA derived from T cells, B-cell-depleted T cells, or PBMCs.

This clone was seen only once. Authors' analysis steps: Nucleated cell number was recorded as an estimate derived from reference gene primer amplification. Clones were read by immunoSEQ multiplex PCR, and TCRdb kept only the in-frame ones, dropping some. V and J calls and clone size are those listed in that table; D and trimming were worked out from the DNA. The top ten hold around 7.8% of the sample, which has 300,000 to 400,000 clones, roughly 86% seen once. Germline V CDR1 and CDR2: LGHNA, YNFKEQ. Deletions cut 1 base from V and 5 bases from J, with 17 bases between. CDR3 size: 16 residues. The clonotype originates from a woman in her fifties or sixties who had recovered from COVID-19. This chain links TRBV4-2 with TRBJ1-1; D is perhaps TRBD1 (6 bases). Sequencing used peripheral blood. The DNA of the CDR3 is TGTGCCAGCAGCCAAGGTACCCAGGGGCTGGAGACTGAAGCTTTCTTT. It codes for CASSQGTQGLETEAFF.